This passage covers 10 T cell receptor beta chains from one sample sequenced in a study of control samples from healthy donors and cancer patients. This table comes from immunoSEQ multiplex PCR, and its TCRdb copy is limited to in-frame clones, with some not included. The top ten hold 2.8% of the sample, which has about 70,000 clones, 94% seen once. Sequencing was done on a sample of blood. These receptor sequences come from a woman aged 30 to 39 in good health.

The V gene is TRBV28, the J gene TRBJ1-2, with 7 positions matching TRBD1. V lost 6 bases, J lost 3 bases, and 10 bases stayed unmatched. Germline CDR1 and CDR2: MDHEN and SYDVKM. The CDR3 is 15 amino acids. The CDR3: CASRPRTGAYYGYTF. The CDR3 DNA sequence: TGTGCCAGCAGACCCCGGACAGGCGCCTACTATGGCTACACCTTC.

V and J are TRBV6-4 and TRBJ2-1; 15 positions agree with TRBD2. After removal of 2 bases from V and 7 bases from J, the junction contained 0 bases not matched to a gene. Germline loops: CDR1 MRHNA, CDR2 SNTAGT. The CDR3 runs 15 residues. CDR3 region: CASSDGTSGGNEQFF. The CDR3 DNA follows: TGTGCCAGCAGTGACGGGACTAGCGGGGGGAATGAGCAGTTCTTC.

V and J are TRBV28 and TRBJ2-6, with D possibly being TRBD1 (5 bases). Germline loops: CDR1 MDHEN, CDR2 SYDVKM. The length of the CDR3 is 17 residues. Trimming stripped 8 bases from V and 0 bases from J, with 17 bases between. CDR3: CASGWPGISSGANVLTF. Here the CDR3 DNA reads TGTGCCAGCGGCTGGCCAGGGATCAGCTCTGGGGCCAACGTCCTGACTTTC.

This chain joins TRBV7-3 and TRBJ1-1; TRBD1 matches 8 bases. The germline gives CDR1 SGHTA, CDR2 FQGTGA. The CDR3 contains 17 residues. The J segment lost 1 base and the V segment lost 0 bases, leaving 7 bases of the junction unmatched. CDR3 sequence reads: CASSLTPTGTGNTEAFF. The CDR3 coding sequence is TGTGCCAGCAGCTTAACACCGACCGGGACAGGGAACACTGAAGCTTTCTTT.

The chain uses TRBV15 and TRBJ1-1; D remains unclear. The CDR3 contains 12 residues. In germline, CDR1 is LNHNV, CDR2 YYDKDF (reference sequence). Trimming left V 6 bases short and J 0 bases short, with 5 bases between. The CDR3 DNA sequence: TGTGCCACCAGATTACTGAACACTGAAGCTTTCTTT. Amino acid sequence: CATRLLNTEAFF.

V is TRBV15 and J is TRBJ1-6; D perhaps matches TRBD1 (6 bases). Trimming removed 3 bases from V and 8 bases from J, with 17 bases in between. The CDR3 extends over 16 amino acids. Germline CDR1 is LNHNV and CDR2 is YYDKDF (reference sequence). CDR3 DNA: TGTGCCACCAGCAGGGGACAACTTGGGGTAGATTCACCCCTCCACTTT. It specifies CATSRGQLGVDSPLHF.

CDR3 amino acids: CASSARGFGTIYF. The CDR3 DNA follows: TGTGCCAGCAGCGCGCGGGGGTTTGGCACCATATATTTT. The chain carries TRBV7-6 and TRBJ1-3; D may be TRBD1 (5 bases). Germline-derived CDR1 and CDR2 are SGHVS and FNYEAQ. The CDR3 contains 13 residues. V was clipped by 5 bases and J by 9 bases, with 14 bases between them.

This sequence joins TRBV5-1 and TRBJ2-3, with 11 positions matching TRBD1. CDR1 is SGHRS and CDR2 is YFSETQ in the germline V gene. The CDR3 length is 15 residues. After removal of 0 bases from V and 6 bases from J, the junction contained 3 bases not matched to a gene. CDR3 residues: CASSLEGTGGDTQYF. As DNA, the CDR3 is TGCGCCAGCAGCTTGGAAGGGACAGGGGGGGATACGCAGTATTTT.

The chain recombines TRBV12-5 with TRBJ2-1; 9 bases map to TRBD2. From germline, CDR1 is LGHNT and CDR2 FRNRAP. The CDR3 length is 15 residues. Unmatched junction bases numbered 5, after V lost 1 base and J lost 7 bases. In DNA form, the CDR3 reads TGTGCTAGTGGTTTGGATGCTAGCGGGGTAAATGAGCAGTTCTTC. Its protein product is CASGLDASGVNEQFF. The whole variable domain, filled in from reference TRBV12-5 and TRBJ2-1, reads DARVTQTPRHKVTEMGQEVTMRCQPILGHNTVFWYRQTMMQGLELLAYFRNRAPLDDSGMPKDRFSAEMPDATLATLKIQPSEPRDSAVYFCASGLDASGVNEQFFGPGTRLTVL.

The chain recombines TRBV5-4 with TRBJ2-1, with TRBD2 identical over 13 bases. Germline CDR1 SGHNT, CDR2 YYREEE (reference sequence). Trimming removed 4 bases from V and 9 bases from J; junction bases left unmatched: 13. CDR3 size: 17 residues. The CDR3 DNA reads as TGTGCCAGCAGCCAACACCAACTAGCGGGGGGGCAAAGTGAGCAGTTCTTC. This sequence encodes CASSQHQLAGGQSEQFF. Using reference TRBV5-4 and TRBJ2-1 for the parts outside the CDR3, the full variable domain is ETGVTQSPTHLIKTRGQQVTLRCSSQSGHNTVSWYQQALGQGPQFIFQYYREEENGRGNFPPRFSGLQFPNYSSELNVNALELDDSALYLCASSQHQLAGGQSEQFFGPGTRLTVL.